This TCR beta chain emerged from a study of cytomegalovirus exposure and HLA in healthy donors. The study, taken as a whole, reports: Earlier findings revealed that most TCR beta V segments proved productive either about 90% or about 30% of the time.

The study ran its PCR with 60 Vbeta and 13 Jbeta primers. Repertoires were generated with immunoSEQ multiplex PCR, while TCRdb's copy carries only in-frame clones and drops some. This repertoire includes approximately 110,000 clones. On this clone: Its target is not known.

Unmatched junction bases numbered 7, after V lost 1 base and J lost 4 bases. The germline V gene has CDR1 SGHTA and CDR2 FQGNSA. The CDR3 is 16 residues long. The TCR comes from a man aged 25 to 40 in good health and CMV-seronegative. The chain uses TRBV7-2 and TRBJ2-3, with TRBD2 matching over 8 bases. What was sequenced was PBMCs. CDR3 nucleotide sequence: TGTGCCAGCAGCTTAGTACGGGGGGGCCTATCAGATACGCAGTATTTT. Translating it yields CASSLVRGGLSDTQYF.